This T cell receptor beta chain is drawn from a study of shared clonotypes between healthy human individuals. Overall study: CD4 naive and CD4 memory each took three plates per donor, while CD8 naive took two and CD8 memory one.

Whole-study results and caveats: Generally, estimated richness proved larger in naive subsets than it did in memory subsets. A reduction in generation probabilities was seen for non-shared clonotypes relative to those shared by all four donors.

On this clone: What it binds is not known.

Terminally differentiated effector memory CD45RA+ cells were left out of the naive CD8 fraction, which was CD45RO-negative and positively selected for CCR7. TCRdb's copy holds only in-frame clones and misses some; the assay was immunoSEQ multiplex PCR. The profile covers 700,000 to 950,000 clones, with 96% appearing a single time and approximately 0.2% taken by the ten largest. The origin of this receptor is a man younger than 40 in good health. The specimen sequenced was naive CD8+ T cells sorted from blood.

The CDR3: CASISNGGGELFF. CDR3 sequence (DNA): TGTGCCAGCATCTCCAATGGGGGCGGGGAGCTGTTTTTT. The rearrangement links TRBV7-9 to TRBJ2-2, with D tentatively TRBD1 or TRBD2 (5 bases each). The V and J ends lost 7 bases and 7 bases respectively, with 13 bases between them. CDR3 length equals 13 residues. The germline V gene encodes CDR1 SEHNR and CDR2 FQNEAQ (reference sequence).